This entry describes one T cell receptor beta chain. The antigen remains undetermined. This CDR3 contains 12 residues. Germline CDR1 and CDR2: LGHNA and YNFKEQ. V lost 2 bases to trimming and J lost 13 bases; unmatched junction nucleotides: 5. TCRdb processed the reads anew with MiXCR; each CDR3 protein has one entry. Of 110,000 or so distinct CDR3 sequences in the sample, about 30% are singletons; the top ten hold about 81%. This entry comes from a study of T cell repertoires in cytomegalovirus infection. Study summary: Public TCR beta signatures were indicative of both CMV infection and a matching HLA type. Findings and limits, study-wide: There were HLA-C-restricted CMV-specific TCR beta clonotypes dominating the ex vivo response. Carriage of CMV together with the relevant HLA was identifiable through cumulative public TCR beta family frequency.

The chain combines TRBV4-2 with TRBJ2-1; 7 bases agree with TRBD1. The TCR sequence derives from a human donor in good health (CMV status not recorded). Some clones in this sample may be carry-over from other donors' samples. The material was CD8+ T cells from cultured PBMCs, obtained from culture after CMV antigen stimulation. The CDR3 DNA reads TGTGCCAGCAGCCAACCCGGACAGGACCAGTTCTTC. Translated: CASSQPGQDQFF.